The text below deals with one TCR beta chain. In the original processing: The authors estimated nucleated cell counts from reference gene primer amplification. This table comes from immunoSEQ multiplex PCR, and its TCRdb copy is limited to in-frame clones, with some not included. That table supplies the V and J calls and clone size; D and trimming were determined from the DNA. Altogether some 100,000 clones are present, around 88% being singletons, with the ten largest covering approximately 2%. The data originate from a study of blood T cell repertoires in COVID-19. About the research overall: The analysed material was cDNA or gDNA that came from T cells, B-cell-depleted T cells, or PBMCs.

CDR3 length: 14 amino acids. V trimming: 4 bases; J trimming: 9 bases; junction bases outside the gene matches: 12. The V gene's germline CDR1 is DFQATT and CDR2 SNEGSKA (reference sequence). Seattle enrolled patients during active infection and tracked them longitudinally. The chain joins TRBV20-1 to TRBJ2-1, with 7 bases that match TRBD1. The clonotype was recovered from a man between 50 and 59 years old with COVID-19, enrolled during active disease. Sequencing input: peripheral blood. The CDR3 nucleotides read TGCAGTGCTACTGACAGGGCCCCCTCCGGTGAGCAGTTCTTC. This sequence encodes CSATDRAPSGEQFF.